This T cell receptor (beta chain) was found in a study of cytomegalovirus exposure and HLA in healthy donors. Whole-study findings and limits: For cytomegalovirus status, the classifier reportedly gave diagnoses with high specificity and sensitivity. In a later analysis, productive TCRs from donors in an Asian-associated ancestry cluster reportedly carried fewer N-insertions than the cohort mean.

As regards this clone: Its antigen is still unknown.

Trimming removed 4 bases at V and 5 bases at J, with 17 bases between. Germline V gene data show CDR1 as MNHEY and CDR2 as SMNVEV (reference sequence). This CDR3 comprises 15 residues. Researchers ran the PCR with 60 Vbeta and 13 Jbeta primers. Using immunoSEQ multiplex PCR, the repertoire was profiled, and TCRdb retains in-frame clones only, with some absent. The profile shows nearly 65,000 clones, around 73% of them singletons. The V call is TRBV27, the J call TRBJ1-2; D call uncertain. The receptor was isolated from a man aged 50 to 60 in good health and CMV-seronegative. Input material: PBMCs. The CDR3: CASSWSRSSLYGYTF. CDR3 nucleotide sequence: TGTGCCAGCAGTTGGAGCCGCAGTTCCTTATATGGCTACACCTTC.